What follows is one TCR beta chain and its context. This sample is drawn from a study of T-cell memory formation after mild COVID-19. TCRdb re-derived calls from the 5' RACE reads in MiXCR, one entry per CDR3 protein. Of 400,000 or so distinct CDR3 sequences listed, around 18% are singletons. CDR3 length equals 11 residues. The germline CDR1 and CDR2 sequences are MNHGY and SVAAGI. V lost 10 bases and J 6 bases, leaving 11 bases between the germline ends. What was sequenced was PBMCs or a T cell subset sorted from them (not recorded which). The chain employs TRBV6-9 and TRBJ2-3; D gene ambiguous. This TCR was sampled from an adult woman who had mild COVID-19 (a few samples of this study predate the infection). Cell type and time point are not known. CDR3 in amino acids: CANVESDTQYF. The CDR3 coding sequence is TGTGCCAACGTGGAGAGTGATACGCAGTATTTT.